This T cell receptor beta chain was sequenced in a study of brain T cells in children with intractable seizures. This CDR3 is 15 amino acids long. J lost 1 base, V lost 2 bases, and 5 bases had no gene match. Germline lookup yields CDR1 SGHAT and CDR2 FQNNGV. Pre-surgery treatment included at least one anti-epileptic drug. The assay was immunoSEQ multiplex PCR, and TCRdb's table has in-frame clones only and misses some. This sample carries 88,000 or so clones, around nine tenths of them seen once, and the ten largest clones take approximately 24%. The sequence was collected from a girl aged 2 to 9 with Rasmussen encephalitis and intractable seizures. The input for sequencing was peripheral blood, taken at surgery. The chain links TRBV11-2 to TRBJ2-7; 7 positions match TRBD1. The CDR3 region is CASSLIRQGSYEQYF. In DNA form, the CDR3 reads TGTGCCAGCAGCTTAATACGACAGGGATCCTACGAGCAGTACTTC.